This TCR beta chain was sequenced in a study of early T cells in non-severe SARS-CoV-2 infection (dated by TCRdb to the early 2020s). Study-wide context: Because TCR sequencing was done on bulk RNA from unsorted whole blood, the alpha and beta chains could not be paired.

A case-control design nested within a healthcare worker cohort in London, UK, was used, with weekly nasopharyngeal swab PCR tests and blood sampling performed. Healthcare workers were recruited between 23 and 31 March 2020, during the week of the UK lockdown, and were followed weekly for up to roughly 15 weeks. Reading from cysteine to phenylalanine, the CDR3 counts 12 amino acids. The only DNA kept is the CDR3, 36 bases in frame from the first base. The V end loses 3 bases and the J end loses 6 bases, and a stretch of 8 bases separates them. The library was built by means of 5' RACE. Sequenced using a NextSeq 500. Unique molecular identifiers were attached to individual cDNA molecules in the TCR library protocol so that sequencing error and PCR bias could be corrected. Both TCR alpha and beta chains were sequenced, and tight co-correlation was observed between alpha and beta sequence abundances in each sample. The authors processed their data as follows. Decombinator V4 was used to annotate TCR sequences for V gene, J gene and CDR3. TCRs were defined as expanded if a significant change between any two time points was detected under a Poisson model with p below 0.0001. TCR abundances were normalised to the total number of TCRs sequenced per sample and were expressed as counts per million. TRAV1-2 paired with TRAJ12, TRAJ20 or TRAJ33 defined MAIT TCRs, while TRAV10 paired with TRAJ18 defined iNKT TCRs. VDJdb, accessed on 1 November 2021, was searched for TCRs annotated for CMV, EBV and SARS-CoV-2, and TCRs annotated for more than one antigen were excluded. TCRdb handled the public reads itself, with Q25 trimming in fastp and clone calling in MiXCR, and kept productive beta chains. Records with the same CDR3 protein are collapsed into one entry carrying the most frequent genes and DNA. These V and J calls originate from TCRdb's pipeline instead of the authors' own analysis. Across this sample there are around 27,000 distinct CDR3 sequences, with 3.5% to 4.5% seen only once. The ten largest account for more than 6.5% of the sample.

In this sample, this clonotype turned up a few times. The specificity of this receptor is unknown. Base-call qualities are not available, and no considerably larger clone is one nucleotide away. The full study reports these points: VDJdb matching was skewed toward anti-spike CD8 responses and likely underestimated virus-specific expansions by missing private and CD4 specificities.

The chain is encoded by TRBV12-3 or TRBV12-4 joined to TRBJ2-5, with the D gene call left open. Sequencing was carried out using whole blood. The clonotype originates from an adult who was a healthcare worker with PCR-confirmed SARS-CoV-2 infection or an uninfected control (not recorded which). This receptor carries the CDR3 CASSFSRQTQYF. Here is the DNA: TGTGCCAGCAGTTTCTCCCGCCAGACCCAGTACTTC.